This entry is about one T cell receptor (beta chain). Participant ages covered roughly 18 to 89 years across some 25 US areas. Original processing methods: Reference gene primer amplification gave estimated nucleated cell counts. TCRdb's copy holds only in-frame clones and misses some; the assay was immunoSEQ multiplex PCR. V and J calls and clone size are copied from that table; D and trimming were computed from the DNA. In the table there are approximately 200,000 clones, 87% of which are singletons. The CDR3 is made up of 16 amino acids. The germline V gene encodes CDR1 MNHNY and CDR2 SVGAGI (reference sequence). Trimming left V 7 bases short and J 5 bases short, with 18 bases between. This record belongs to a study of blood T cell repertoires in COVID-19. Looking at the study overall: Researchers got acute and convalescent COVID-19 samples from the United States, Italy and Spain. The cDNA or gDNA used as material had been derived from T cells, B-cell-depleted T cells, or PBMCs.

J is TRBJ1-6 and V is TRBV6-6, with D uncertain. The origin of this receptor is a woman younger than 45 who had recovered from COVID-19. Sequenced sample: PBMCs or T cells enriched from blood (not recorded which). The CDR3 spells CASKKTGEGDNSPLHF. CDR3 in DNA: TGTGCCAGCAAGAAAACCGGCGAGGGCGATAATTCACCCCTCCACTTT.